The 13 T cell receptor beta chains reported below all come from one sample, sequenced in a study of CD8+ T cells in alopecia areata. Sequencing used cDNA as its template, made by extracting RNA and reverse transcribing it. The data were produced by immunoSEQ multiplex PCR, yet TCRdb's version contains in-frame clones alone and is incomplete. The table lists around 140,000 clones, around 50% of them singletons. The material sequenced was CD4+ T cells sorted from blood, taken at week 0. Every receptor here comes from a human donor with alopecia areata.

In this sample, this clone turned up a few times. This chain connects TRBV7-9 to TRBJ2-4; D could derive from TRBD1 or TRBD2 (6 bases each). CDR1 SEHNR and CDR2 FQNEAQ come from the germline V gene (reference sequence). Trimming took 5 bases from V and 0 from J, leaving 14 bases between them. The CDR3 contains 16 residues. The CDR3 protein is CASSLGGWIAKNIQYF. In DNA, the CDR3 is TGTGCCAGCAGCCTGGGGGGCTGGATAGCCAAAAACATTCAGTACTTC.

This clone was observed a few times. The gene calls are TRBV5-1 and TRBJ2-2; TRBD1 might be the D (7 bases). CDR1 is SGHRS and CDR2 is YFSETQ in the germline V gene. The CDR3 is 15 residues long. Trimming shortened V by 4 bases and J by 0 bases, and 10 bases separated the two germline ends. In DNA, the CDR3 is TGCGCCAGCAGCGCGGGGACAGCGAACACCGGGGAGCTGTTTTTT. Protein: CASSAGTANTGELFF.

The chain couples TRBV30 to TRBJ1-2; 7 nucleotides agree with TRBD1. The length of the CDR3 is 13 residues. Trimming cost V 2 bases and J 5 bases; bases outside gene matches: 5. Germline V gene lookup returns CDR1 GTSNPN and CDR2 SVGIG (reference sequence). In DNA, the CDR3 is TGTGCCTGGAGTTGGACAGGCGGTTATGGCTACACCTTC. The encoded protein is CAWSWTGGYGYTF.

The CDR3 nucleotides are TGTGCCAGCAGCGAGAGGGAGACCCAGTACTTC. Its translation: CASSERETQYF. The genes are TRBV7-2 and TRBJ2-5; D gene unclear. This CDR3 has 11 amino acids. The ends were cut back, 5 bases at V and 5 bases at J, with 6 bases in the middle. The V gene's germline CDR1 is SGHTA and CDR2 FQGNSA. Combining the CDR3 with reference TRBV7-2 and TRBJ2-5 gives the whole variable domain GAGVSQSPSNKVTEKGKDVELRCDPISGHTALYWYRQSLGQGLEFLIYFQGNSAPDKSGLPSDRFSAERTGGSVSTLTIQRTQQEDSAVYLCASSERETQYFGPGTRLLVL.

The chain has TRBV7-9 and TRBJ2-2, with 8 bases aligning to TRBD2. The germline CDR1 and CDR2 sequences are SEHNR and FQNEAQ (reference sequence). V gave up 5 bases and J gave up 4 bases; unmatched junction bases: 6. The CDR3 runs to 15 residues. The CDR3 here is CASSRTSLGTGELFF. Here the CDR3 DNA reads TGTGCCAGCAGCCGGACTAGCCTCGGCACCGGGGAGCTGTTTTTT.

CDR3 region: CASSQQRGRTDTQYF. CDR3 DNA sequence: TGCGCCAGCAGCCAACAGCGGGGACGCACAGATACGCAGTATTTT. This chain connects TRBV4-3 to TRBJ2-3, with 7 bases matching TRBD2. V lost 2 bases to trimming and J lost 1 base; unmatched junction nucleotides: 3. CDR1 is LGHNA and CDR2 is YSLEER in the germline V gene. CDR3 length: 15 amino acids.

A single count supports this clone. CDR3 in DNA: TGTGCCAGCAGTGAAATTGGGGTAGCAGATACGCAGTATTTT. This translates into CASSEIGVADTQYF. The chain has TRBV2 and TRBJ2-3; no clear D gene. Germline lookup yields CDR1 SNHLY and CDR2 FYNNEI. Trimming removed 2 bases from V and 4 bases from J, with 10 bases in between. The CDR3 loop spans 14 amino acids.

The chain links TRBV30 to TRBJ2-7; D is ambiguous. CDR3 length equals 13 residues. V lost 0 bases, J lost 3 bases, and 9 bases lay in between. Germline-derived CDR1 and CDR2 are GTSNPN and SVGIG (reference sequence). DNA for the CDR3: TGTGCCTGGAGTGTGGTGACGGGCTACGAGCAGTACTTC. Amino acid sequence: CAWSVVTGYEQYF.

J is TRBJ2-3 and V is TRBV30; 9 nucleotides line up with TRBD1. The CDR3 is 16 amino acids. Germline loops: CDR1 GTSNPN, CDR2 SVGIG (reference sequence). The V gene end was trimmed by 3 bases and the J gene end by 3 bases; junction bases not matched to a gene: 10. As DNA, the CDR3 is TGTGCCTGGAGCAAGGGGACAGGGTCAATGACAGATACGCAGTATTTT. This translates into CAWSKGTGSMTDTQYF.

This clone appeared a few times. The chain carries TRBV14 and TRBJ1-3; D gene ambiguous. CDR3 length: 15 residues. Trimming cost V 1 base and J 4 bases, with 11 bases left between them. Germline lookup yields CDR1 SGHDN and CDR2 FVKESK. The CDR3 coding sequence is TGTGCCAGCAGCCAAGGTGGATCAAAAGGAAACACCATATATTTT. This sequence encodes CASSQGGSKGNTIYF.

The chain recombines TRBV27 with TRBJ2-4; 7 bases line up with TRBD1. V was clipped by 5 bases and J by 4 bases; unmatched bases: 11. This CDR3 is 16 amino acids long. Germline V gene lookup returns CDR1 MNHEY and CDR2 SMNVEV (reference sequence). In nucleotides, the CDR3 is TGTGCCAGCAGTCGCCGGGACAGCAATATGAAAAACATTCAGTACTTC. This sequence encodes CASSRRDSNMKNIQYF.

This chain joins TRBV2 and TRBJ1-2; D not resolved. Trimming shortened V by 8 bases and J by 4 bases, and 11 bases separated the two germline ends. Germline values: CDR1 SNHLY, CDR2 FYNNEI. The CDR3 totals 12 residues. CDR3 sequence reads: CASHRSFYGYTF. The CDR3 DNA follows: TGTGCCAGCCACCGGAGCTTCTATGGCTACACCTTC.

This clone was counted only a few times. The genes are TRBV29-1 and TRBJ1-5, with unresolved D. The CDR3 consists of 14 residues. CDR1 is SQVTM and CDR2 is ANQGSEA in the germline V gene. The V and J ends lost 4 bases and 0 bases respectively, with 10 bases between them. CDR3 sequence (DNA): TGCAGCGTTGGGGATAGGGCTAGCAATCAGCCCCAGCATTTT. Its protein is CSVGDRASNQPQHF.